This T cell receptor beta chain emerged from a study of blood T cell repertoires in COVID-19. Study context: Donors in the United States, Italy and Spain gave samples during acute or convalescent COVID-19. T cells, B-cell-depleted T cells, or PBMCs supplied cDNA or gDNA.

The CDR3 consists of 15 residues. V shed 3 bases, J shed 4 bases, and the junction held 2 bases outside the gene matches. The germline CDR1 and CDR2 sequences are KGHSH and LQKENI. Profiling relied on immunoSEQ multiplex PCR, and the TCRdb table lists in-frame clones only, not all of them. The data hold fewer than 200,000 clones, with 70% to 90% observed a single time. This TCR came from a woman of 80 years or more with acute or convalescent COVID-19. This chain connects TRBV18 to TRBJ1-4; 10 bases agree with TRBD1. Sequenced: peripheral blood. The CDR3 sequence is CASSPRTGGNEKLFF. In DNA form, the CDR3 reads TGTGCCAGCTCACCCCGGACAGGGGGTAATGAAAAACTGTTTTTT.